This TCR beta chain stems from a study of early stage breast cancer tumors. CDR3 length: 14 residues. The germline V gene encodes CDR1 SGHRS and CDR2 YFSETQ. The germline V and J ends were trimmed by 5 bases and 0 bases, with 9 bases remaining between them. Data came from immunoSEQ multiplex PCR; TCRdb stores just in-frame clones and leaves some out. The sample has roughly 60,000 clones, 65% to 80% seen once; the top ten hold approximately 3.6%. To note about this clone: Its antigen is undetermined.

General study findings and limits: In 14 of 16 patients, blood comparison separated tumor from normal breast. Tumors had roughly 2.4-fold higher T cell density and higher clonality than adjacent normal breast tissue. Most shared enriched TCRB sequences were commonly generated ones. Unsorted bulk genomic DNA sequencing lacked pairing and functional marker data.

The TCR comes from a person between 30 and 45 years old with breast cancer. The gene calls are TRBV5-1 and TRBJ1-5; D gene uncertain. Sequencing input: blood. CDR3 in DNA: TGCGCCAGCAGTAAGGGAGATAGCAATCAGCCCCAGCATTTT. Translating gives CASSKGDSNQPQHF.